This T cell receptor (beta chain) was sequenced during a study of shared clonotypes between healthy human individuals. Across the whole study: Donor ages ranged 18 to 49 years: a couple of women, a few men.

Broader study findings: Researchers found naive subsets generally carried larger estimated richness than memory subsets.

Produced via immunoSEQ multiplex PCR; TCRdb's table is partial and in-frame only. Found here are fewer than 3 million clones, approximately 90% of them singletons; the top ten hold 0.37%. This clone was seen a single time. Its antigen remains unidentified. Trimming pared 4 bases from V and 7 bases from J, leaving 16 bases between. The CDR3 loop spans 14 amino acids. Per germline, CDR1 SGHNT and CDR2 YYREEE (reference sequence). Donors were healthy HIV-negative adults without recent acute infections or vaccinations. This receptor was obtained from a man aged 18 to 30 in good health. Some clones in this sample may be carry-over from other donors' samples. The sample taken for sequencing was naive CD4+ T cells from PBMCs. Noted subset: CD45RA+ positively selected. The chain links TRBV5-4 to TRBJ2-3, with a weak D call TRBD2 (7 bases). CDR3 bases: TGTGCCAGCAGCGAAAGCGGGACATACAATACGCAGTATTTT. Protein: CASSESGTYNTQYF.